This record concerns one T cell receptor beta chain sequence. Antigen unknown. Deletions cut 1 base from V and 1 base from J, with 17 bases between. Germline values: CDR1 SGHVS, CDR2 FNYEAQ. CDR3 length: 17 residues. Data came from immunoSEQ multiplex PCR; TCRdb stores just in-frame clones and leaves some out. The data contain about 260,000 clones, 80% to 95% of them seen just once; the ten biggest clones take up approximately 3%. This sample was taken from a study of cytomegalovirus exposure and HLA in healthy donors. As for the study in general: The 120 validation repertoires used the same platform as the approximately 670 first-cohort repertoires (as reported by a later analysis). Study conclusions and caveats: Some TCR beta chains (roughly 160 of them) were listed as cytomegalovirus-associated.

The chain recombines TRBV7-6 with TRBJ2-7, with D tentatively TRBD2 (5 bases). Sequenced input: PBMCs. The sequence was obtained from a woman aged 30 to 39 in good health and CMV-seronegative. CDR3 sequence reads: CASSLETPGSGSYEQYF. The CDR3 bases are TGTGCCAGCAGCTTAGAAACTCCGGGAAGCGGATCCTACGAGCAGTACTTC.